The rows below give T cell receptor beta chains drawn from one sample of a study of blood T cell repertoires in COVID-19. Assay: immunoSEQ multiplex PCR; the TCRdb copy retains only in-frame clones and omits some. In the table there are 70,000 or so clones, around 86% of which are singletons. The sequencing input was peripheral blood. These receptor sequences come from a man between 65 and 79 years old with active COVID-19. Each CDR3 is given with its conserved first and last residue. The D gene is left open where the match is weak. Clone size is shown for a subset of rows, as once, few, many or a class of expanded clone.

-,TRBD2,TRBV5-1,TRBJ2-2,CASSLRAGGAGELFF,TGCGCCAGCAGCCTAAGAGCGGGAGGTGCCGGGGAGCTGTTTTTT
-,TRBD1,TRBV7-2,TRBJ2-7,CASNWGQGPYEQYF,TGTGCCAGCAACTGGGGACAGGGCCCCTACGAGCAGTACTTC
few,TRBD2,TRBV7-2,TRBJ2-2,CASSPGGRAGGSGELFF,TGTGCCAGCAGCCCGGGGGGGCGAGCGGGAGGTTCCGGGGAGCTGTTTTTT
once,-,TRBV7-3,TRBJ2-5,CASSPRPGETQYF,TGTGCCAGCAGCCCCCGCCCGGGGGAGACCCAGTACTTC
-,-,TRBV12-2,TRBJ2-1,CASRLARTRPYNEQFF,TGTGCAAGTCGCTTAGCGAGGACTCGCCCCTACAATGAGCAGTTCTTC
-,-,TRBV19,TRBJ1-1,CASSIKVTALRNTEAFF,TGTGCCAGTAGTATTAAGGTGACAGCCCTAAGGAACACTGAAGCTTTCTTT
-,-,TRBV28,TRBJ2-5,CASSLGTPQETQYF,TGTGCCAGCAGTTTGGGGACACCACAAGAGACCCAGTACTTC
-,-,TRBV5-3,TRBJ2-7,CARSLAQLATYEQYF,TGTGCCAGAAGCTTGGCCCAGCTAGCCACCTACGAGCAGTACTTC
-,TRBD1,TRBV2,TRBJ1-5,CASRAGQGGQPQHF,TGTGCCAGCAGAGCCGGACAGGGAGGGCAGCCCCAGCATTTT
-,TRBD2,TRBV28,TRBJ2-7,CASSPGTSGTYEQYF,TGTGCCAGCAGCCCGGGGACTAGCGGAACCTACGAGCAGTACTTC
-,-,TRBV7-9,TRBJ1-2,CASSPQEGGGYTF,TGTGCCAGCAGCCCCCAGGAGGGAGGTGGCTACACCTTC
-,-,TRBV19,TRBJ2-1,CASSIVNGAGENYNEQFF,TGTGCCAGTAGTATAGTCAACGGTGCAGGCGAGAACTACAATGAGCAGTTCTTC
-,-,TRBV27,TRBJ1-6,CASSPTPGSYNSPLHF,TGTGCCAGCAGTCCCACACCAGGGTCCTATAATTCACCCCTCCACTTT
few,-,TRBV7-2,TRBJ2-5,CASSRGETQYF,TGTGCCAGCAGCCGGGGGGAGACCCAGTACTTC
-,TRBD2,TRBV6-6,TRBJ2-1,CASSTGLAGVGEQFF,TGTGCCAGCAGTACCGGACTAGCGGGAGTGGGTGAGCAGTTCTTC
-,-,TRBV6-6,TRBJ2-7,CASSYGGTATYEQYF,TGTGCCAGCAGTTACGGGGGGACGGCGACCTACGAGCAGTACTTC
-,TRBD1,TRBV7-2,TRBJ1-1,CASSSQTGRIAFF,TGTGCCAGCAGCTCTCAGACAGGGAGGATTGCTTTCTTT
few,-,TRBV4-1,TRBJ2-2,CASSQPLRGTGELFF,TGCGCCAGCAGCCAGCCACTCCGGGGGACCGGGGAGCTGTTTTTT
-,-,TRBV2,TRBJ2-7,CASTGGRTGLSTYEQYF,TGTGCCAGCACCGGGGGGCGGACAGGGCTCTCTACCTACGAGCAGTACTTC
-,-,TRBV3-1/TRBV3-2,TRBJ2-2,CASSRGRHLAGELFF,TGTGCCAGCAGCCGGGGGAGGCACTTGGCCGGGGAGCTGTTTTTT
-,TRBD1,TRBV3-1/TRBV3-2,TRBJ1-1,CASSQGQGTNTEAFF,TGTGCCAGCAGCCAGGGACAGGGGACCAACACTGAAGCTTTCTTT
-,TRBD2,TRBV11-2,TRBJ2-1,CASSSLVLSGEGNEQFF,TGTGCCAGCAGCTCCCTTGTATTGAGCGGGGAGGGCAATGAGCAGTTCTTC
-,-,TRBV9,TRBJ1-1,CASSPQPGRDTEAFF,TGTGCCAGCAGCCCGCAGCCAGGCAGGGACACTGAAGCTTTCTTT
-,-,TRBV30,TRBJ1-5,CAWSAGPNSNQPQHF,TGTGCCTGGAGTGCGGGTCCTAATAGCAATCAGCCCCAGCATTTT
-,TRBD1,TRBV2,TRBJ1-2,CAGSGTGGVNYGYTF,TGTGCCGGGTCCGGGACAGGGGGGGTGAACTATGGCTACACCTTC
-,-,TRBV18,TRBJ2-3,CASSPLGLPFTDTQYF,TGTGCCAGCTCACCCCTGGGCCTCCCATTCACAGATACGCAGTATTTT
-,-,TRBV9,TRBJ2-1,CASSVAPAYNEQFF,TGTGCCAGCAGCGTAGCCCCAGCGTACAATGAGCAGTTCTTC
-,-,TRBV7-3,TRBJ2-7,CASSLRSGGYEQYF,TGTGCCAGCAGCTTAAGGAGCGGCGGCTACGAGCAGTACTTC
-,-,TRBV7-9,TRBJ2-6,CASSPRGPIGLSGANVLTF,TGTGCCAGCAGCCCCAGGGGCCCGATAGGACTCTCTGGGGCCAACGTCCTGACTTTC
-,-,TRBV27,TRBJ2-3,CASSSPRGGDTQYF,TGTGCCAGCAGTTCCCCCAGGGGCGGGGATACGCAGTATTTT
-,TRBD1,TRBV5-4,TRBJ2-7,CASSLGGDRAREQYF,TGTGCCAGCAGCTTGGGGGGGGACAGGGCTCGTGAGCAGTACTTC
-,TRBD1,TRBV7-9,TRBJ2-2,CASSSMGQPNTGELFF,TGTGCCAGCAGCTCAATGGGACAGCCGAACACCGGGGAGCTGTTTTTT
-,-,TRBV7-9,TRBJ2-3,CASSSAGTGTDTQYF,TGTGCCAGCAGCTCGGCGGGAACCGGCACAGATACGCAGTATTTT